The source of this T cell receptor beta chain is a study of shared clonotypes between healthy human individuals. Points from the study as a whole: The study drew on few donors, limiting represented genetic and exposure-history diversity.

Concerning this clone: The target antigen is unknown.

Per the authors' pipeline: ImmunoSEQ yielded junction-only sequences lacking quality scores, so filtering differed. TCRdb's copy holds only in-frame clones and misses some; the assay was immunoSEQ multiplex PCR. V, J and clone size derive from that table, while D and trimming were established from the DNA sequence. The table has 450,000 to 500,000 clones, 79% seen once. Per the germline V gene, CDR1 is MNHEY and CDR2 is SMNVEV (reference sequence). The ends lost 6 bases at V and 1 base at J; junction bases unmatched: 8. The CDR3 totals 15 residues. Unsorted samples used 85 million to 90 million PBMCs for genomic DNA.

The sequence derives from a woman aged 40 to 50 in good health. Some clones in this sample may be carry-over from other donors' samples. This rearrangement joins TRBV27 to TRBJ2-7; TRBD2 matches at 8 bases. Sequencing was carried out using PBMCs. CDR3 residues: CASSPTSGGSYEQYF. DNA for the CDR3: TGTGCCAGCAGCCCAACTAGCGGCGGTTCCTACGAGCAGTACTTC.